This entry lists 22 T cell receptor beta chains sequenced from one sample in a study of human T cells and chemical hapten exposure. Via MiXCR, TCRdb re-called the RACE reads, giving one row per CDR3 protein. The table lists roughly 80,000 distinct CDR3 sequences, 14% of them singletons. Time point in this sample: pre-sensitization, week 0. The treatment here: therapeutic diphenylcyclopropenone sensitization with weekly scalp DPC. Specimen: whole blood, collected in connection with sensitization to the hapten diphenylcyclopropenone (DPC). Source of these receptors: a woman between 45 and 65 years old with alopecia areata. Some clones in this sample may be carry-over from other donors' samples.

The CDR3 DNA reads TGTGCCAGCATTAAGAATCCGGGACAGGAGGCCTACGAGCAGTACTTC. Protein sequence: CASIKNPGQEAYEQYF. The rearrangement joins TRBV6-1 to TRBJ2-7, with 8 bases matching TRBD1. Looked up from germline, CDR1 is MNHNS and CDR2 is SASEGT. Trimming cost V 7 bases and J 2 bases; bases outside gene matches: 13. The CDR3 is 16 residues long.

Many counts were recorded for this clonotype. The chain recombines TRBV10-3 with TRBJ2-3; a weak D match, TRBD2 (5 bases). Trimming removed 4 bases from V and 4 bases from J, with 15 bases in between. This CDR3 spans 15 amino acids. The germline CDR1 and CDR2 sequences are ENHRY and SYGVKD. The DNA of the CDR3 is TGTGCCATCAGTGTGGAGGTGTCTCAAGCAGATACGCAGTATTTT. Translation gives CAISVEVSQADTQYF.

This clonotype was observed a few times. The chain couples TRBV20-1 to TRBJ2-4, with unresolved D. CDR1 and CDR2 from the germline V gene are DFQATT and SNEGSKA (reference sequence). This CDR3 has 18 residues. V was clipped by 6 bases and J by 0 bases, with 24 bases between them. This CDR3 is CSAHTGRGENLAKNIQYF. The DNA for the CDR3 is TGCAGTGCGCATACCGGACGAGGCGAAAATCTAGCCAAAAACATTCAGTACTTC.

The chain couples TRBV28 to TRBJ2-7, with TRBD1 matching over 9 bases. This CDR3 region has 18 residues. V shed 4 bases, J shed 2 bases, and the junction held 15 bases outside the gene matches. Germline V gene data show CDR1 as MDHEN and CDR2 as SYDVKM. The CDR3 spells CASSSPGQGTGSTYEQYF. CDR3 DNA: TGTGCCAGCAGTTCTCCGGGACAGGGAACAGGCTCGACCTACGAGCAGTACTTC.

This clonotype was recorded at least ten times. The rearrangement joins TRBV7-9 to TRBJ1-1; the D gene is possibly TRBD1 (5 bases). The CDR3 has 14 amino acids. The germline V and J ends were trimmed by 10 bases and 0 bases, with 15 bases remaining between them. The germline V gene encodes CDR1 SEHNR and CDR2 FQNEAQ (reference sequence). The CDR3 coding sequence is TGTGCCACACCGGGAGGGGCGTTGAACACTGAAGCTTTCTTT. Protein product: CATPGGALNTEAFF.

In its sample, this clonotype was seen many times. V usage is TRBV20-1 and J usage is TRBJ1-2; the D gene is possibly TRBD1 (5 bases). Per the germline V gene, CDR1 is DFQATT and CDR2 is SNEGSKA (reference sequence). This CDR3 is built from 13 residues. Trimming shortened V by 8 bases and J by 7 bases, and 20 bases separated the two germline ends. The CDR3 sequence is CSPEDLTVTGYTF. The DNA for the CDR3 is TGCAGTCCCGAAGATCTGACAGTCACTGGCTACACCTTC.

This clonotype was counted a few times. V is TRBV9 and J is TRBJ2-1, with 7 nucleotides matching TRBD2. Germline CDR1 reads SGDLS; CDR2 reads YYNGEE. This CDR3 has 16 residues. V was clipped by 2 bases and J by 5 bases; unmatched bases: 10. The CDR3 coding sequence is TGTGCCAGCAGCGTGTTTCTGGCGGGAGCAGACAATGAGCAGTTCTTC. This codes for CASSVFLAGADNEQFF.

At least ten counts were recorded for this clonotype. This chain joins TRBV3-1 and TRBJ2-2; the match to TRBD1 covers 9 bases. The V gene end was trimmed by 4 bases and the J gene end by 3 bases; junction bases not matched to a gene: 0. CDR3 length: 14 residues. The V gene's germline CDR1 is LGHDT and CDR2 YNNKEL (reference sequence). CDR3: CASSRQGDTGELFF. In nucleotides, the CDR3 is TGTGCCAGCAGCCGACAGGGGGACACCGGGGAGCTGTTTTTT.

There are a few counts of this clonotype. The CDR3 ends on some other residue instead of the conserved phenylalanine or tryptophan, so this is likely a read error. No DNA is shown, since the ends of the CDR3 on it are uncertain; the CDR3 is the one TCRdb lists. The chain carries TRBV6-5 and TRBJ1-2; TRBD1 is the table's D call and was not checked against the DNA. Germline CDR1 MNHEY, CDR2 SVGAGI. The CDR3 region is 12 residues in length, termini included. The CDR3 protein is CASSSGQGVLSI.

The sample holds a few counts of this clonotype. The chain carries TRBV20-1 and TRBJ2-7, with D tentatively TRBD2 (6 bases). Germline V lookup: CDR1 DFQATT, CDR2 SNEGSKA (reference sequence). The CDR3 consists of 14 residues. V gave up 5 bases and J gave up 0 bases, with 14 bases separating them. CDR3 sequence (DNA): TGCAGTGCTGAAATAGCGGATAGCTCCTACGAGCAGTACTTC. It yields the protein CSAEIADSSYEQYF.

This clonotype has a handful of counts. The rearrangement uses TRBV6-2 or TRBV6-3 and TRBJ2-2; D perhaps matches TRBD2 (7 bases). The CDR3 is 13 amino acids. V gave up 11 bases and J gave up 5 bases, with 15 bases separating them. Germline assignment: CDR1 MNHEY and CDR2 SVGEGT. For the CDR3, the DNA is TGTGCCTGTGGGGGGGCACGGACCGGGGAGCTGTTTTTT. It translates to CACGGARTGELFF.

The chain uses TRBV12-5 and TRBJ1-5; weak D call: TRBD1 (5 bases). This CDR3 is built from 13 residues. Germline-derived CDR1 and CDR2 are LGHNT and FRNRAP. V lost 5 bases and J lost 1, with 6 bases in between. In nucleotides, the CDR3 is TGTGCTAGTGGTGGGGACAGCAATCAGCCCCAGCATTTT. Translation: CASGGDSNQPQHF. Combining the CDR3 with reference TRBV12-5 and TRBJ1-5 gives the whole variable domain DARVTQTPRHKVTEMGQEVTMRCQPILGHNTVFWYRQTMMQGLELLAYFRNRAPLDDSGMPKDRFSAEMPDATLATLKIQPSEPRDSAVYFCASGGDSNQPQHFGDGTRLSIL.

This clonotype showed up just a few times. The chain recombines TRBV7-9 with TRBJ2-6; D unresolved. This CDR3 is built from 11 residues. V dropped 10 bases and J dropped 4 bases, with 5 bases sitting between them. CDR1 is SEHNR and CDR2 is FQNEAQ in the germline V gene (reference sequence). DNA of the CDR3: TGTGCCATGCCCGGGGCCAACGTCCTGACTTTC. Translated, it gives CAMPGANVLTF.

This clonotype was seen ten or more times. The rearrangement links TRBV27 to TRBJ2-7; the D is unclear. With 10 bases removed from V and 1 base from J, the gap between germline ends came to 17 bases. The germline gives CDR1 MNHEY, CDR2 SMNVEV (reference sequence). This CDR3 comprises 14 residues. CDR3: CATRATQRSYEQYF. The DNA for the CDR3 is TGTGCCACTCGAGCTACACAGAGATCCTACGAGCAGTACTTC.

The chain has TRBV20-1 and TRBJ2-7; TRBD2 aligns across 10 bases. Germline V gene data show CDR1 as DFQATT and CDR2 as SNEGSKA (reference sequence). The trim removed 4 bases at V and 1 base at J, leaving 4 bases unmatched. CDR3 length equals 14 residues. This chain's CDR3 is CSATAGGNSYEQYF. CDR3 DNA sequence: TGCAGTGCTACAGCGGGAGGGAATTCCTACGAGCAGTACTTC.

In its sample, this clonotype was seen a few times. The J gene is TRBJ1-3, the V gene TRBV5-5; tentatively, D is TRBD1 (5 bases). The V end lost 4 bases, the J end lost 1 base, and 18 bases lay between the germline ends. The length of the CDR3 is 17 residues. Germline values: CDR1 SGHKS, CDR2 YYEKEE (reference sequence). The CDR3 loop reads CASSVALGRGSGNTIYF. DNA for the CDR3: TGTGCCAGCAGCGTAGCTTTGGGGCGCGGGTCTGGAAACACCATATATTTT.

V is TRBV12-3 or TRBV12-4 and J is TRBJ2-1; D possibly corresponds to TRBD1 (6 bases). The CDR3 loop spans 14 amino acids. V lost 5 bases and J 2 bases, leaving 10 bases between the germline ends. The CDR3 is CASSRTVPYNEQFF. The CDR3 DNA follows: TGTGCCAGCAGTAGGACAGTGCCCTACAATGAGCAGTTCTTC.

This clonotype was picked up many times. V is TRBV7-2 and J is TRBJ2-3; 10 bases agree with TRBD1. This CDR3 is built from 16 residues. Looked up from germline, CDR1 is SGHTA and CDR2 is FQGNSA. The trim removed 7 bases at V and 1 base at J, leaving 8 bases unmatched. The CDR3, as DNA: TGTGCCAGCACCCGAAGAGGGACAGGGGGCACAGATACGCAGTATTTT. Translating it yields CASTRRGTGGTDTQYF.

The rearrangement uses TRBV3-1 and TRBJ2-5; a weak D match, TRBD1 (5 bases). V was pared by 1 base and J by 1 base, with 7 bases between. The CDR3 covers 14 residues. Germline CDR1 LGHDT, CDR2 YNNKEL (reference sequence). The CDR3 nucleotides read TGTGCCAGCAGCCAAGGACAGATCCAAGAGACCCAGTACTTC. This translates into CASSQGQIQETQYF.

This clonotype appeared a few times. The chain has TRBV20-1 and TRBJ2-7, with 8 bases lining up with TRBD2. This CDR3 has 15 residues. Losses at the gene ends were 6 bases for V and 2 bases for J; bases not matched to a gene: 12. Germline CDR1 DFQATT, CDR2 SNEGSKA (reference sequence). The DNA for the CDR3 is TGCAGTGCGGAAGAGGTAACTAGCGGTCCCTACGAGCAGTACTTC. This encodes CSAEEVTSGPYEQYF.

The DNA for the CDR3 is TGCGCCAGCAGCCAAGATCGGCTAGCGCAGCAGTTCTTC. It translates to CASSQDRLAQQFF. V usage is TRBV4-3 and J usage is TRBJ2-1; TRBD2 is a possible D gene (6 bases). The CDR3 runs 13 residues. Germline V gene data show CDR1 as LGHNA and CDR2 as YSLEER. V was pared by 0 bases and J by 11 bases, with 11 bases between.

This clonotype was seen a handful of times. The V gene is TRBV10-3, the J gene TRBJ2-5, with 8 bases fitting TRBD2. J was trimmed by 1 base and V by 4 bases; bases with no gene match: 14. Germline lookup yields CDR1 ENHRY and CDR2 SYGVKD. The CDR3 extends over 18 amino acids. The CDR3 region has the DNA TGTGCCATCAGTGCCACGCCGGGTAGCGGGGTATTCCAAGAGACCCAGTACTTC. This sequence encodes CAISATPGSGVFQETQYF.